A single sample gave rise to the 30 T cell receptor beta chains below, sequenced in a study of shared clonotypes between healthy human individuals. Sequencing used immunoSEQ multiplex PCR; TCRdb keeps in-frame clones, though not all of them. The table lists millions of clones, over 85% of them singletons, with about 0.39% in the top ten. What was sequenced was naive CD4+ T cells from PBMCs. Regarding subset: CD45RA+ positively selected. The receptors come from a man aged 18 to 35 in good health. Some clones in this sample may be carry-over from other donors' samples.

The J gene is TRBJ1-2, the V gene TRBV6-6; no reliable D call. Germline CDR1 is MNHNY and CDR2 is SVGAGI (reference sequence). Deletions cut 6 bases from V and 2 bases from J, with 7 bases between. The CDR3 totals 12 residues. CDR3 amino acids: CASSMDNYGYTF. CDR3 nucleotides: TGTGCCAGCAGCATGGACAACTATGGCTACACCTTC.

The chain uses TRBV10-3 and TRBJ2-7; TRBD1 or TRBD2 may be the D gene (5 bases each). This CDR3 has 15 residues. Germline V gives CDR1 ENHRY, CDR2 SYGVKD. V was trimmed by 4 bases and J by 5 bases, leaving 18 bases between them. CDR3 residues: CAISVVRGEGHEQYF. CDR3 nucleotides: TGTGCCATCAGTGTCGTGAGGGGAGAGGGGCACGAGCAGTACTTC.

The chain is built from TRBV10-3 and TRBJ2-1, with TRBD2 identical over 7 bases. Germline loops: CDR1 ENHRY, CDR2 SYGVKD. CDR3 length equals 16 residues. V gave up 2 bases and J gave up 5 bases; unmatched junction bases: 9. This CDR3 reads CAISETSAPSHNEQFF. In nucleotides, the CDR3 is TGTGCCATCAGTGAGACTAGCGCGCCGTCCCACAATGAGCAGTTCTTC.

J is TRBJ2-2 and V is TRBV28; D is perhaps TRBD1 or TRBD2 (5 bases each). The V gene's germline CDR1 is MDHEN and CDR2 SYDVKM. V gave up 4 bases and J gave up 2 bases, with 17 bases separating them. This CDR3 comprises 17 residues. The CDR3 is CASSSSQGRDNTGELFF. DNA of the CDR3: TGTGCCAGCAGTTCTAGCCAGGGCAGAGATAACACCGGGGAGCTGTTTTTT.

The genes are TRBV5-1 and TRBJ1-1; TRBD1 matches at 8 bases. Germline values: CDR1 SGHRS, CDR2 YFSETQ. Trimming removed 6 bases from V and 0 bases from J; junction bases left unmatched: 7. CDR3 length: 15 residues. This CDR3 is CASNGQGLMNTEAFF. CDR3 in DNA: TGCGCCAGCAACGGACAGGGCCTCATGAACACTGAAGCTTTCTTT.

This clone showed up just once. The chain couples TRBV7-2 to TRBJ2-3; perhaps TRBD2 as D (6 bases). Germline V CDR1 and CDR2: SGHTA, FQGNSA. The CDR3 extends over 16 amino acids. V was shortened by 1 base and J by 4 bases, with 15 bases between the two germline ends. As DNA, the CDR3 is TGTGCCAGCAGCTTAGGTATAGCGGCAGTGGCAGATACGCAGTATTTT. As protein: CASSLGIAAVADTQYF. Full variable domain (rest looked up from reference TRBV7-2 and TRBJ2-3): GAGVSQSPSNKVTEKGKDVELRCDPISGHTALYWYRQSLGQGLEFLIYFQGNSAPDKSGLPSDRFSAERTGGSVSTLTIQRTQQEDSAVYLCASSLGIAAVADTQYFGPGTRLTVL.

This chain links TRBV15 with TRBJ2-7; 7 nucleotides line up with TRBD1. Unmatched junction bases numbered 13, after V lost 0 bases and J lost 2 bases. This CDR3 region has 18 residues. Looked up from germline, CDR1 is LNHNV and CDR2 is YYDKDF (reference sequence). This CDR3 is CATSRDEVKGAVTYEQYF. CDR3 in DNA: TGTGCCACCAGCAGAGACGAGGTGAAGGGGGCAGTGACCTACGAGCAGTACTTC.

This clone has a handful of counts. Additional DNA sequences in this sample encode the identical CDR3. The chain couples TRBV14 to TRBJ1-1; perhaps TRBD1 as D (5 bases). V was cut by 2 bases and J by 2 bases, with 6 bases left in between. Germline-derived CDR1 and CDR2 are SGHDN and FVKESK. The CDR3 loop spans 13 amino acids. The CDR3 DNA sequence: TGTGCCAGCAGCCAACAGGGTAACACTGAAGCTTTCTTT. This encodes CASSQQGNTEAFF.

The chain links TRBV7-8 to TRBJ1-1; D call uncertain. This CDR3 has 17 residues. Trimming stripped 4 bases from V and 0 bases from J, with 18 bases between. Germline V gene lookup returns CDR1 SGHVS and CDR2 FQNEAQ. The CDR3 spells CASSSFPPQRMNTEAFF. Written as DNA, the CDR3 is TGTGCCAGCAGCTCATTCCCACCTCAGAGAATGAACACTGAAGCTTTCTTT.

This chain uses TRBV2 with TRBJ1-5; possible D gene TRBD1, 5 bases. The V gene's germline CDR1 is SNHLY and CDR2 FYNNEI. This CDR3 region has 14 residues. Trimming cost V 6 bases and J 0 bases, with 9 bases left between them. CDR3 coding DNA: TGTGCCAGCAGCAGGGTATCTAGCAATCAGCCCCAGCATTTT. Its translation: CASSRVSSNQPQHF.

The rearrangement joins TRBV6-5 to TRBJ1-1; possible D gene TRBD1, 6 bases. The CDR3 loop spans 15 amino acids. The V gene lost 0 bases and the J gene lost 5 bases, with 13 bases spanning the gap. The V gene's germline CDR1 is MNHEY and CDR2 SVGAGI. CDR3 loop: CASSYSTGGGTEAFF. CDR3 in DNA: TGTGCCAGCAGTTACTCGACAGGCGGCGGGACTGAAGCTTTCTTT.

This clone appeared a single time. J is TRBJ2-7 and V is TRBV6-1; 9 nucleotides align to TRBD2. Germline V gives CDR1 MNHNS, CDR2 SASEGT. V was pared by 8 bases and J by 2 bases, with 7 bases of the junction left unmatched. The CDR3 length is 14 residues. CDR3 DNA: TGTGCCAGCCGAATACGACTAGCGGCCTACGAGCAGTACTTC. Its translation is CASRIRLAAYEQYF.

The chain combines TRBV6-5 with TRBJ2-5; the D gene could be TRBD1 or TRBD2 (5 bases each). V lost 3 bases, J lost 2 bases, and 16 bases lay in between. This CDR3 has 16 residues. Per the germline V gene, CDR1 is MNHEY and CDR2 is SVGAGI. CDR3 nucleotides: TGTGCCAGCAGTTATGGGGGAGCTGGATCTCAAGAGACCCAGTACTTC. Translated, it gives CASSYGGAGSQETQYF.

The genes are TRBV2 and TRBJ1-1; D is uncertain. Germline V CDR1 and CDR2: SNHLY, FYNNEI. The V end lost 8 bases, the J end lost 0 bases, and 19 bases lay between the germline ends. The CDR3 is 16 residues long. As DNA, the CDR3 is TGTGCCAGCGGGAGCGCCGGACGGAGCATGAACACTGAAGCTTTCTTT. Translating it yields CASGSAGRSMNTEAFF. The variable domain in full, with the rest retrieved from reference TRBV2 and TRBJ1-1, is EPEVTQTPSHQVTQMGQEVILRCVPISNHLYFYWYRQILGQKVEFLVSFYNNEISEKSEIFDDQFSVERPDGSNFTLKIRSTKLEDSAMYFCASGSAGRSMNTEAFFGQGTRLTVV.

The chain couples TRBV15 to TRBJ2-7; 11 bases agree with TRBD2. The CDR3 is 18 amino acids. Per the germline V gene, CDR1 is LNHNV and CDR2 is YYDKDF (reference sequence). The J segment lost 1 base and the V segment lost 2 bases, leaving 10 bases of the junction unmatched. The CDR3 loop reads CATSRPAIGTSGSYEQYF. The CDR3 bases are TGTGCCACCAGCAGACCTGCCATTGGGACTAGCGGTTCCTACGAGCAGTACTTC.

This clone has a single count. This sequence joins TRBV5-6 and TRBJ1-2, with D uncertain. The germline gives CDR1 SGHDT, CDR2 YYEEEE. Between the trimmed V and J ends, which lost 2 bases and 8 bases, there was a span of 7 bases. The CDR3 extends over 11 amino acids. As DNA, the CDR3 is TGTGCCAGCAGCTTATTGAAGGGCTACACCTTC. The encoded protein is CASSLLKGYTF. Full variable domain (rest looked up from reference TRBV5-6 and TRBJ1-2): DAGVTQSPTHLIKTRGQQVTLRCSPKSGHDTVSWYQQALGQGPQFIFQYYEEEERQRGNFPDRFSGHQFPNYSSELNVNALLLGDSALYLCASSLLKGYTFGSGTRLTVV.

This chain joins TRBV7-9 and TRBJ2-3, with D possibly TRBD2 on 5 matching bases. The CDR3 is 15 amino acids. Between the trimmed V and J ends, which lost 7 bases and 1 base, there was a span of 15 bases. From germline, CDR1 is SEHNR and CDR2 FQNEAQ (reference sequence). CDR3: CASTPSVGGTDTQYF. The DNA of the CDR3 is TGTGCCAGCACCCCCTCGGTCGGGGGCACAGATACGCAGTATTTT. Looking up the rest from reference TRBV7-9 and TRBJ2-3 gives the full variable domain: DTGVSQNPRHKITKRGQNVTFRCDPISEHNRLYWYRQTLGQGPEFLTYFQNEAQLEKSRLLSDRFSAERPKGSFSTLEIQRTEQGDSAMYLCASTPSVGGTDTQYFGPGTRLTVL.

V is TRBV6-6 and J is TRBJ2-3; a possible D gene is TRBD2 (6 bases). Trimming took off 7 bases at V and 6 bases at J, with 20 bases between the two ends. CDR1 is MNHNY and CDR2 is SVGAGI in the germline V gene (reference sequence). This CDR3 contains 15 residues. The chain's CDR3 is CASIAGLREWDTQYF. The CDR3, as DNA: TGTGCCAGCATCGCGGGATTGAGGGAATGGGATACGCAGTATTTT.

V and J are TRBV9 and TRBJ2-1; D possibly corresponds to TRBD1 (5 bases). Germline-derived CDR1 and CDR2 are SGDLS and YYNGEE. The CDR3 loop spans 16 amino acids. The V gene lost 5 bases and the J gene lost 0 bases, with 15 bases spanning the gap. The CDR3 protein is CASSPWGGSSYNEQFF. The CDR3 DNA is TGTGCCAGCAGTCCCTGGGGCGGCAGCTCCTACAATGAGCAGTTCTTC. Supplemented by reference TRBV9 and TRBJ2-1, the full variable domain reads DSGVTQTPKHLITATGQRVTLRCSPRSGDLSVYWYQQSLDQGLQFLIQYYNGEERAKGNILERFSAQQFPDLHSELNLSSLELGDSALYFCASSPWGGSSYNEQFFGPGTRLTVL.

The CDR3: CASSYSLGNAHYGYTF. CDR3 DNA sequence: TGTGCCAGCAGTTACTCGCTCGGGAATGCTCACTATGGCTACACCTTC. The gene calls are TRBV6-5 and TRBJ1-2; D remains ambiguous. The CDR3 sequence is 16 residues long. The ends were cut back, 0 bases at V and 3 bases at J, with 14 bases in the middle. The germline gives CDR1 MNHEY, CDR2 SVGAGI.

With respect to this clone: Other nucleotide sequences in the sample specify the same CDR3. The rearrangement uses TRBV5-1 and TRBJ2-5; weak D call: TRBD1 (5 bases). V lost 0 bases, J lost 4 bases, and 10 bases lay in between. The CDR3 has 14 amino acids. Per germline, CDR1 SGHRS and CDR2 YFSETQ. CDR3 DNA: TGCGCCAGCAGCTTGGTGGGGCAGGGAGAGACCCAGTACTTC. It codes for CASSLVGQGETQYF. The complete variable domain, with remaining parts taken from reference TRBV5-1 and TRBJ2-5, reads KAGVTQTPRYLIKTRGQQVTLSCSPISGHRSVSWYQQTPGQGLQFLFEYFSETQRNKGNFPGRFSGRQFSNSRSEMNVSTLELGDSALYLCASSLVGQGETQYFGPGTRLLVL.

The V and J genes are TRBV5-1 and TRBJ1-3; D is perhaps TRBD1 (5 bases). CDR1 SGHRS and CDR2 YFSETQ come from the germline V gene. The CDR3 consists of 15 residues. Deletions cut 4 bases from V and 4 bases from J, with 15 bases between. Written as DNA, the CDR3 is TGCGCCAGCAGCCTCTCTGGGCAGGGAGGAAACACCATATATTTT. Translating it yields CASSLSGQGGNTIYF.

As to this clone: The identical CDR3 is also encoded by other nucleotide sequences in the sample. As DNA, the CDR3 is TGTGCCAGCAGTTACTCGGGGGTCAGCAATCAGCCCCAGCATTTT. Amino acid sequence: CASSYSGVSNQPQHF. The chain combines TRBV6-5 with TRBJ1-5, with D possibly being TRBD1 (5 bases). The germline V and J ends were trimmed by 0 bases and 1 base, with 7 bases remaining between them. CDR3 length: 15 amino acids. Per germline, CDR1 MNHEY and CDR2 SVGAGI.

The V gene is TRBV11-2, the J gene TRBJ2-1; D is undetermined. The V gene lost 7 bases and the J gene lost 2 bases, with 15 bases spanning the gap. The CDR3 runs 15 residues. Germline loops: CDR1 SGHAT, CDR2 FQNNGV. The CDR3 reads CASTSGVKPYNEQFF. The CDR3 DNA is TGTGCCAGCACCTCCGGCGTTAAACCCTACAATGAGCAGTTCTTC.

This clone showed up just once. The chain uses TRBV7-9 and TRBJ2-1; D perhaps matches TRBD2 (6 bases). Germline CDR1 is SEHNR and CDR2 is FQNEAQ (reference sequence). The CDR3 is 15 amino acids. The V gene lost 3 bases and the J gene lost 0 bases, with 9 bases spanning the gap. Here the CDR3 reads CASSFERVSYNEQFF. The CDR3 DNA follows: TGTGCCAGCAGCTTTGAGCGGGTCTCCTACAATGAGCAGTTCTTC.

Points on this clone: Within the sample, other DNA sequences also encode this same CDR3. The V gene is TRBV28, the J gene TRBJ1-2; maybe TRBD1 (5 bases). Looked up from germline, CDR1 is MDHEN and CDR2 is SYDVKM. The V end lost 11 bases, the J end lost 3 bases, and 16 bases lay between the germline ends. This CDR3 region has 13 residues. The CDR3 spells CAHPRVGYYGYTF. DNA of the CDR3: TGTGCCCACCCCAGGGTAGGGTACTATGGCTACACCTTC.

The chain links TRBV27 to TRBJ1-4, with 10 bases matching TRBD1. J was trimmed by 8 bases and V by 4 bases; bases with no gene match: 13. This CDR3 is built from 17 residues. CDR1 is MNHEY and CDR2 is SMNVEV in the germline V gene (reference sequence). The CDR3 DNA reads TGTGCCAGCAGTTCCTCCCGTGGACAGGGGGGTCAGGAAAAACTGTTTTTT. Protein product: CASSSSRGQGGQEKLFF.

Worth noting for this clone: This specimen includes other DNA sequences encoding the same CDR3. CDR3 region: CASSLQGAVGYTF. The CDR3 coding sequence is TGTGCCAGCAGTCTACAGGGAGCCGTTGGCTACACCTTC. V gene TRBV28 combines with J gene TRBJ1-2, with a weak D call TRBD1 (6 bases). This CDR3 is built from 13 residues. CDR1 and CDR2 from the germline V gene are MDHEN and SYDVKM. V lost 5 bases to trimming and J lost 7 bases, with 14 bases between them.

The chain combines TRBV12-5 with TRBJ2-3, with D perhaps TRBD2 (6 bases). CDR1 is LGHNT and CDR2 is FRNRAP in the germline V gene. V was clipped by 0 bases and J by 3 bases, with 13 bases between them. The CDR3 totals 16 residues. Here the CDR3 reads CASGLVRGTPTDTQYF. In nucleotides, the CDR3 is TGTGCTAGTGGTTTGGTACGGGGGACCCCTACAGATACGCAGTATTTT.

On this clone itself: Mismatch with germline at one junction end may stem from a read error. Additional DNA sequences in this sample encode the identical CDR3. This rearrangement joins TRBV5-1 to TRBJ1-5; D perhaps matches TRBD1 (6 bases). This CDR3 is 15 amino acids long. The germline V gene encodes CDR1 SGHRS and CDR2 YFSETQ. The chain's CDR3 is CASSLDSGGDQPQHF. Here the CDR3 DNA reads TGCGCCAGCAGTTTGGACAGTGGGGGGGATCAGCCCCAGCATTTT.